The present TCR beta chain was sequenced within a study of technical replicates of blood from a few donors (dated by TCRdb to 2017 to 2019). Library preparation employed the immunoSEQ multiplex PCR assay. The table was pulled from immuneACCESS by TCRdb, which kept in-frame rearrangements only. Such tables lose some clones; where checked, under half of the loss comes from unresolved V genes, and the rest has no known cause. The sample table shows about 60,000 clones, and approximately 90% are seen once. More than 4.5% of the sample belongs to the ten largest clones. V drops 0 bases and J drops 0 bases, leaving 12 bases in between. The CDR3 runs 18 amino acids, cysteine and phenylalanine included. Only CDR3 DNA is held: 54 bases, read in frame from base 1. CDR1 and CDR2, looked up from the germline V gene (reference sequence), are SGHAT and FQDESV. Turning to this clone: What antigen it recognizes has not been identified. Per-base quality was not reported, and no clone a single base away is much larger than it.

This chain joins TRBV11-1 to TRBJ2-6; a confident D gene designation cannot be given. This sequence was found in a human donor in good health. Some clones in this sample may be carry-over from other donors' samples. Sequenced sample: PBMCs. The nucleotide sequence reads as follows: TGTGCCAGCAGCTTAGCGTGGGTAGCCTCCTCTGGGGCCAACGTCCTGACTTTC. It translates to CASSLAWVASSGANVLTF.